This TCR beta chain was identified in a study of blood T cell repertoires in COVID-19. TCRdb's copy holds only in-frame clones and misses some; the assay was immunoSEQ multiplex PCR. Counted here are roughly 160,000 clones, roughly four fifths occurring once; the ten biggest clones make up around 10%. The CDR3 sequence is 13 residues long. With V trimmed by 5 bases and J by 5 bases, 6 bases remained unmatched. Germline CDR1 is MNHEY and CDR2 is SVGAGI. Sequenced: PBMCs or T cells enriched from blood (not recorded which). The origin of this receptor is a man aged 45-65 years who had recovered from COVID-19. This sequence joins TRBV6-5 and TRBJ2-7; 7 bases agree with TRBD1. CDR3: CASSTDRANEQYF. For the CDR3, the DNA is TGTGCCAGCAGTACTGACAGGGCCAACGAGCAGTACTTC.